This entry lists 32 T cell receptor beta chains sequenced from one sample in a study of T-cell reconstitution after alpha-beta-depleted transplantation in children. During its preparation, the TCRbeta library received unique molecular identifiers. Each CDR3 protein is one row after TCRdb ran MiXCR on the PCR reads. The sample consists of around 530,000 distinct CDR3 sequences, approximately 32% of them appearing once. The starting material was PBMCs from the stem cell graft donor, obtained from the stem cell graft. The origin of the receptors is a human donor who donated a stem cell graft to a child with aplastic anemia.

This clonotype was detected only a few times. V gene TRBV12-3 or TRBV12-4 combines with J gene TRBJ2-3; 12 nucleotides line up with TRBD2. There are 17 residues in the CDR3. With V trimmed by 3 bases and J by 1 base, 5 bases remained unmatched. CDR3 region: CASSLTSGRVGTDTQYF. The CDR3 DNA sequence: TGTGCCAGCAGTTTGACTAGCGGGAGAGTAGGCACAGATACGCAGTATTTT.

CDR3: CASSYDRYSGNTIYF. The CDR3 region has the DNA TGTGCCAGCAGTTACGACCGTTACTCTGGAAACACCATATATTTT. This chain links TRBV6-5 with TRBJ1-3; no reliable D call. With 2 bases removed from V and 0 bases from J, the gap between germline ends came to 8 bases. CDR3 length: 15 amino acids. Germline V gives CDR1 MNHEY, CDR2 SVGAGI.

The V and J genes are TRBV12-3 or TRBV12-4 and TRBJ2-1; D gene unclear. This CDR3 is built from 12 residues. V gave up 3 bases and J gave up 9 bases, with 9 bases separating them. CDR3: CASSFYRIEQFF. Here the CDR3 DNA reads TGTGCCAGCAGTTTTTACCGGATTGAGCAGTTCTTC.

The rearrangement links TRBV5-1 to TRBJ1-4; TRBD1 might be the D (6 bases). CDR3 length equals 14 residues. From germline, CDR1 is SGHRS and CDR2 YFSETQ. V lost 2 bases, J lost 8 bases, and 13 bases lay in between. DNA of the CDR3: TGCGCCAGCAGCTTTACAGGGTCGAGCGAAAAACTGTTTTTT. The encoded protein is CASSFTGSSEKLFF.

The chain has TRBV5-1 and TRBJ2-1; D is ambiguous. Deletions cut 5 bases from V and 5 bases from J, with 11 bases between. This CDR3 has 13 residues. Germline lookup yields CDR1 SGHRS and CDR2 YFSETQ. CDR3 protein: CASRISRNNEQFF. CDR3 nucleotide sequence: TGCGCCAGCAGAATCTCGCGGAACAATGAGCAGTTCTTC.

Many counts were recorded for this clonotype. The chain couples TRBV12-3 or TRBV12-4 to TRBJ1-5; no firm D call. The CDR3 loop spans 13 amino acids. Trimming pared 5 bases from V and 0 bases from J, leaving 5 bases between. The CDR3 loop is CASSVDSNQPQHF. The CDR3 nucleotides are TGTGCCAGCAGTGTAGATAGCAATCAGCCCCAGCATTTT.

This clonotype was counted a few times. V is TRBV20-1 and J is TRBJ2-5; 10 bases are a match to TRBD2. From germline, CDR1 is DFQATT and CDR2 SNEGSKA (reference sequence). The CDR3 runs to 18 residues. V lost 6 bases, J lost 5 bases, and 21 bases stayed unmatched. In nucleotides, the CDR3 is TGCAGTGCCTCCCCTAGCGGGGGAACCCAGGACGGAGGGGAGACCCAGTACTTC. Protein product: CSASPSGGTQDGGETQYF.

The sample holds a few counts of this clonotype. CDR3 sequence reads: CASSLSSGRAGELFF. The CDR3 region has the DNA TGTGCCAGCAGCTTGTCTAGCGGGAGGGCCGGGGAGCTGTTTTTT. The chain combines TRBV5-4 with TRBJ2-2, with TRBD2 identical over 12 bases. The CDR3 loop spans 15 amino acids. Looked up from germline, CDR1 is SGHNT and CDR2 is YYREEE (reference sequence). Trimming cost V 1 base and J 6 bases; bases outside gene matches: 1.

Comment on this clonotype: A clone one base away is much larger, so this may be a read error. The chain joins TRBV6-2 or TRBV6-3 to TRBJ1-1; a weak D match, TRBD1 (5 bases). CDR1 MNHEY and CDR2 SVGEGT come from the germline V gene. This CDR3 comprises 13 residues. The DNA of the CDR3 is TGTGCCACCAGTTACGCAGGGCGGACTGAAGCTTTCTTT. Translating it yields CATSYAGRTEAFF.

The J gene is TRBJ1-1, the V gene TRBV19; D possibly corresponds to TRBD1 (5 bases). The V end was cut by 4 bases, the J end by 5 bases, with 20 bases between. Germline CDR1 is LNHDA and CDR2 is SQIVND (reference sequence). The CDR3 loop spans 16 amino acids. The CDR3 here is CASSTGILGTRTEAFF. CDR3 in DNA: TGTGCCAGTAGTACGGGGATTCTGGGGACGCGTACTGAAGCTTTCTTT.

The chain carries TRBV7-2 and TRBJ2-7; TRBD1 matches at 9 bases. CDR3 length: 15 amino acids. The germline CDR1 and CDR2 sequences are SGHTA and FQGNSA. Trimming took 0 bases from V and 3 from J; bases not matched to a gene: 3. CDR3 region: CASSLAYRGLYEQYV. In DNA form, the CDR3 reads TGTGCCAGCAGCTTAGCATACAGGGGGCTCTACGAGCAGTACGTC.

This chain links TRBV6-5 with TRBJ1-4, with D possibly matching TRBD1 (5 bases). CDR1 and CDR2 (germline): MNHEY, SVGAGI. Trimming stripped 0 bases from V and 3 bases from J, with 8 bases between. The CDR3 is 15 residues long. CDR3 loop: CASSYSGGPNEKLFF. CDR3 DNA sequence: TGTGCCAGCAGTTACTCTGGGGGACCTAATGAAAAACTGTTTTTT.

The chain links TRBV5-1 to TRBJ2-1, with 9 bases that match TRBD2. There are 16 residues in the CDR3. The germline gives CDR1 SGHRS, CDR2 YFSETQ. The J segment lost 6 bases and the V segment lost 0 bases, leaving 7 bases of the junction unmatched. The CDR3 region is CASSLAGAGGFNEQFF. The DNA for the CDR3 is TGCGCCAGCAGCTTGGCCGGAGCGGGAGGATTCAATGAGCAGTTCTTC.

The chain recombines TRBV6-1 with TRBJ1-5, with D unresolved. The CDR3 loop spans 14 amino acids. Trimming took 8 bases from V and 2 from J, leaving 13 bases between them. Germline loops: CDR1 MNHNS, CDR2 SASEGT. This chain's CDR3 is CASHPRGGNQPQHF. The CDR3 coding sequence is TGTGCCAGCCATCCACGGGGTGGCAATCAGCCCCAGCATTTT.

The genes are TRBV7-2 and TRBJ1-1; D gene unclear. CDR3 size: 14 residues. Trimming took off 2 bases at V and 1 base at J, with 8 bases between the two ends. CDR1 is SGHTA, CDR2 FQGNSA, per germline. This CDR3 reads CASSLKSGNTEAFF. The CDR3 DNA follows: TGTGCCAGCAGCTTAAAGTCCGGGAACACTGAAGCTTTCTTT.

The CDR3 sequence is CASSYETPGLGGNTIYF. CDR3 in DNA: TGTGCCAGCAGTTACGAAACGCCGGGACTGGGGGGAAACACCATATATTTT. J is TRBJ1-3 and V is TRBV6-5; perhaps TRBD1 as D (5 bases). The CDR3 loop spans 17 amino acids. Trimming removed 2 bases from V and 4 bases from J, with 18 bases in between. Germline-derived CDR1 and CDR2 are MNHEY and SVGAGI.

For the CDR3, the DNA is TGTGCCAGCAGGCGGGGCCAGGGGTTCGGCACCGGGGAGCTGTTTTTT. Translation: CASRRGQGFGTGELFF. This sequence joins TRBV27 and TRBJ2-2; D may be TRBD1 or TRBD2 (6 bases each). CDR1 is MNHEY and CDR2 is SMNVEV in the germline V gene (reference sequence). Trimming removed 6 bases from V and 4 bases from J, with 18 bases in between. The CDR3 has 16 amino acids.

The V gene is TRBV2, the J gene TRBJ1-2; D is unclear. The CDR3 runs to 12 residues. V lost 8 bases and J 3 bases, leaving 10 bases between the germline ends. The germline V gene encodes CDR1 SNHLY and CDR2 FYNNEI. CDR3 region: CASAHSYYGYTF. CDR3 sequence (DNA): TGTGCCAGCGCTCACAGCTACTATGGCTACACCTTC.

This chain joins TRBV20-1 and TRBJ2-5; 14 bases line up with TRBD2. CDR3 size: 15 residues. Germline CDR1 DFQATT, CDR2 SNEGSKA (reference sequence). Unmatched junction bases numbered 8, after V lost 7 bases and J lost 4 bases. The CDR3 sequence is CSGALTSGRAETQYF. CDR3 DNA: TGCAGTGGGGCACTGACTAGCGGGAGGGCAGAGACCCAGTACTTC.

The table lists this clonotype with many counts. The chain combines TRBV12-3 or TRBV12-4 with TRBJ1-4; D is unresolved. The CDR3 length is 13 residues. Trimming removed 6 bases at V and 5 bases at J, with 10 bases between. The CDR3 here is CASSLAGNEKLFF. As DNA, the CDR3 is TGTGCCAGCAGCTTGGCCGGGAATGAAAAACTGTTTTTT.

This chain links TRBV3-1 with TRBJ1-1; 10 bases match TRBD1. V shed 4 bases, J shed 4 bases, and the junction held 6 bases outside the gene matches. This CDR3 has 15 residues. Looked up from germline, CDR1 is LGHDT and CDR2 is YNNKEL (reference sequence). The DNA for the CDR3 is TGTGCCAGCAGCCGACAGGGGGCCCGGGGCACTGAAGCTTTCTTT. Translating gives CASSRQGARGTEAFF.

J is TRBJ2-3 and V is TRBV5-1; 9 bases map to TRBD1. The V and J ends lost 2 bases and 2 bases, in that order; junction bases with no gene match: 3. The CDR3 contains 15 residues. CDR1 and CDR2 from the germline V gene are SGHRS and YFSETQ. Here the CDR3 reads CASSFGQGYTDTQYF. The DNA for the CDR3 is TGCGCCAGCAGCTTCGGACAGGGGTACACAGATACGCAGTATTTT.

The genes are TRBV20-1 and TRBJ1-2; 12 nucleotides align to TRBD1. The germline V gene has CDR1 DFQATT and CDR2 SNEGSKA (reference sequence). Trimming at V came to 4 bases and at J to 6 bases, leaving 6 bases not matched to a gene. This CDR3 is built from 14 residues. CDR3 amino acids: CSAKDRDRGHGYTF. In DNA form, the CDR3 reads TGCAGTGCTAAAGATCGGGACAGGGGGCATGGCTACACCTTC.

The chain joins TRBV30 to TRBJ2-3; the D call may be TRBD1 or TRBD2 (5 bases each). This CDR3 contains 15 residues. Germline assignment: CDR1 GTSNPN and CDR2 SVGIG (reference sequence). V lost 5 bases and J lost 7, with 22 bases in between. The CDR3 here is CAWWPGRRGANTQYF. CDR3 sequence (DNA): TGTGCCTGGTGGCCGGGACGAAGAGGGGCAAATACGCAGTATTTT. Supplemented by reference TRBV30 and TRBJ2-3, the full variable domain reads SQTIHQWPATLVQPVGSPLSLECTVEGTSNPNLYWYRQAAGRGLQLLFYSVGIGQISSEVPQNLSASRPQDRQFILSSKKLLLSDSGFYLCAWWPGRRGANTQYFGPGTRLTVL.

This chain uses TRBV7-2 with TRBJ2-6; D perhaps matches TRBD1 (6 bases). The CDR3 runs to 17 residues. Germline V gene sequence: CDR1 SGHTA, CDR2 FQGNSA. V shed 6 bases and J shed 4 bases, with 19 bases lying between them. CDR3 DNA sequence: TGTGCCAGCAGGAGACCGGGACATACGACAGGGGCCAACGTCCTGACTTTC. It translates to CASRRPGHTTGANVLTF.

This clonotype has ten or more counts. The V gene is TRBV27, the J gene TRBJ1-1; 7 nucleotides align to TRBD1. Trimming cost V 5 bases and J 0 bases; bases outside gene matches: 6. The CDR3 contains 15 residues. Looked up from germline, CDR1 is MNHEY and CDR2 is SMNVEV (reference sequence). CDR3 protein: CASSPSTGLNTEAFF. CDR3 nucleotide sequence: TGTGCCAGCAGTCCCTCGACAGGGTTGAACACTGAAGCTTTCTTT.

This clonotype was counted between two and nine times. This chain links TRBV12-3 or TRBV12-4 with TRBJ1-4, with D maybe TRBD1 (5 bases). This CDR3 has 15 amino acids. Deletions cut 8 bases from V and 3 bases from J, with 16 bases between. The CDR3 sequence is CASAPFRVANEKLFF. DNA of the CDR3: TGTGCCAGCGCTCCATTCAGGGTGGCTAATGAAAAACTGTTTTTT.

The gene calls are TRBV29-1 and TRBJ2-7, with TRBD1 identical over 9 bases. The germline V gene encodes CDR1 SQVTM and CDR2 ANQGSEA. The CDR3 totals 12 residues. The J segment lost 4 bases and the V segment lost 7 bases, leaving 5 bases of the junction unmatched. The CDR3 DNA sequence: TGCAGCGCGGGGACAGGGTTTTACGAGCAGTACTTC. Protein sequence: CSAGTGFYEQYF.

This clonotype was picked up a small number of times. Here the CDR3 reads CASTPLSSYNEQFF. The CDR3 nucleotides are TGTGCCAGCACCCCGCTGTCCTCCTACAATGAGCAGTTCTTC. The chain combines TRBV6-2 or TRBV6-3 with TRBJ2-1; D not certain. Trimming left V 7 bases short and J 0 bases short, with 10 bases between. The CDR3 runs to 14 residues. Germline CDR1 MNHEY, CDR2 SVGEGT.

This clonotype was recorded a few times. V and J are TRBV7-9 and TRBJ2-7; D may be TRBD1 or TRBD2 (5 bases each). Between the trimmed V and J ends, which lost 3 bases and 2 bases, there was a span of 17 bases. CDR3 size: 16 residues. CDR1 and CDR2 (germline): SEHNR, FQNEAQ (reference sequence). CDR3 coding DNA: TGTGCCAGCAGCTTGGGGCTGGGACGGAGACCCTACGAGCAGTACGTC. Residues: CASSLGLGRRPYEQYV.

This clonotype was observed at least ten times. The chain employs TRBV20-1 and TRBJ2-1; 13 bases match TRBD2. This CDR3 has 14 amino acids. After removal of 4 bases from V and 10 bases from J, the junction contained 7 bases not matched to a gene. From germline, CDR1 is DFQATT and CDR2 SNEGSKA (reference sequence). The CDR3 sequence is CSATRTSGRGEQFF. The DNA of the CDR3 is TGCAGTGCTACCAGGACTAGCGGGAGAGGCGAGCAGTTCTTC.

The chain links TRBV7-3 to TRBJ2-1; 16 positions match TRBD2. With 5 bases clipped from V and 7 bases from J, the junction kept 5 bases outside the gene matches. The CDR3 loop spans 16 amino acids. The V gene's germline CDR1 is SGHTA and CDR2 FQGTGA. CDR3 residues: CASSQWGLAGGNEQFF. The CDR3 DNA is TGTGCCAGCAGCCAATGGGGACTAGCGGGAGGGAATGAGCAGTTCTTC.